Reported below is one T cell receptor beta chain. The CDR3 is made up of 16 amino acids. Germline-derived CDR1 and CDR2 are SGHTA and FQGTGA. Losses at the gene ends were 6 bases for V and 0 bases for J; bases not matched to a gene: 4. The source of the sample is a study of blood T cell repertoires in COVID-19. For the study at large: Acute-phase and convalescent COVID-19 samples originated in the United States, Italy and Spain. T cells, B-cell-depleted T cells, or PBMCs supplied cDNA or gDNA.

In the original processing: Estimated nucleated cell counts came from reference gene primer amplification. Clones were read by immunoSEQ multiplex PCR, and TCRdb kept only the in-frame ones, dropping some. That table gives V, J and clone size, and the DNA gave D and trimming. The sample shows 250,000 to 350,000 clones, approximately 88% of them seen only once. The chain uses TRBV7-3 and TRBJ2-2; 10 bases line up with TRBD2. Sequencing used peripheral blood. The source is a woman between 40 and 50 years old who had recovered from COVID-19. CDR3 in DNA: TGTGCCAGCAGTCATACTAGCGGGACGAACACCGGGGAGCTGTTTTTT. Translating gives CASSHTSGTNTGELFF.